The clone carrying this T cell receptor (beta chain) was picked up a small number of times. The antigen is not known. One entry per CDR3 protein results from TCRdb running MiXCR on the 5' RACE reads. The repertoire consists of 150,000 to 200,000 distinct CDR3 sequences, with roughly 28% occurring once and the leading ten covering 9.5% to 15%. This sample was taken from a study of T-cell memory formation after mild COVID-19. The wider study: TCR clusters were largely donor specific. Whole-study results and caveats: Day 15 to 85 contractors were CD4/CD8 balanced; later expanders leaned CD4+. Most CD4+ clones that shrank were in CM and EM, while CD8+ ones turned up in EMRA. The finding that pre-infection memory included some responding clones suggested that cross-reactive memory joined.

This CDR3 is built from 14 residues. Germline V CDR1 and CDR2: SEHNR, FQNEAQ (reference sequence). Trimming stripped 0 bases from V and 2 bases from J, with 7 bases between. The sequence came from an adult woman who had mild COVID-19 (a few samples of this study predate the infection). Cell type and time point are not known. The chain combines TRBV7-9 with TRBJ2-5; D is ambiguous. The sample was PBMCs or a T cell subset sorted from them (not recorded which). In DNA, the CDR3 is TGTGCCAGCAGCTTAGCGGCCGGTCAAGAGACCCAGTACTTC. This encodes CASSLAAGQETQYF.